What follows are 12 T cell receptor beta chains derived from one specimen sequenced in a study of PD-L1 blockade in urothelial cancer. Time point of the sample: pretreatment peripheral blood. Sequenced by immunoSEQ multiplex PCR; TCRdb stores in-frame clones only, minus some. The table lists around 71,000 clones, around four fifths of them singletons. Specimen: PBMCs, collected around atezolizumab (anti-PD-L1) treatment. These receptors were taken from a man aged 40-49 years with urothelial cancer.

The chain links TRBV7-9 to TRBJ2-7, with a weak D call TRBD1 (6 bases). Germline V gene sequence: CDR1 SEHNR, CDR2 FQNEAQ (reference sequence). This CDR3 has 14 residues. V lost 1 base and J lost 7, with 14 bases in between. CDR3 nucleotide sequence: TGTGCCAGCAGCTTAGAGACAGGATCGGGGGAGCAGTACTTC. Its translation: CASSLETGSGEQYF.

This clone was recorded once. The chain is built from TRBV10-3 and TRBJ2-2, with 8 bases matching TRBD2. Germline CDR1 ENHRY, CDR2 SYGVKD. This CDR3 spans 15 amino acids. With V trimmed by 10 bases and J by 2 bases, 9 bases remained unmatched. The CDR3 bases are TGTGCCACCAAAGCGGGAGAACTTAACACCGGGGAGCTGTTTTTT. It translates to CATKAGELNTGELFF.

The rearrangement joins TRBV5-1 to TRBJ2-1; D possibly corresponds to TRBD1 (6 bases). The CDR3 is 16 amino acids. Germline lookup yields CDR1 SGHRS and CDR2 YFSETQ. Trimming took off 3 bases at V and 2 bases at J, with 15 bases between the two ends. CDR3 in DNA: TGCGCCAGCAGCTCGGGGCCGGGACAACCCTACAATGAGCAGTTCTTC. It translates to CASSSGPGQPYNEQFF.

This chain connects TRBV9 to TRBJ2-3; 8 nucleotides align to TRBD2. The CDR3 is made up of 16 amino acids. The V and J ends lost 3 bases and 1 base, in that order; junction bases with no gene match: 7. Germline V lookup: CDR1 SGDLS, CDR2 YYNGEE. For the CDR3, the DNA is TGTGCCAGCAGCGCCGGGACCGGGAGGGGCACAGATACGCAGTATTTT. It codes for CASSAGTGRGTDTQYF. The variable domain in full, completed from reference TRBV9 and TRBJ2-3, reads DSGVTQTPKHLITATGQRVTLRCSPRSGDLSVYWYQQSLDQGLQFLIQYYNGEERAKGNILERFSAQQFPDLHSELNLSSLELGDSALYFCASSAGTGRGTDTQYFGPGTRLTVL.

The J gene is TRBJ1-2, the V gene TRBV19; 9 nucleotides align to TRBD1. Germline V gene sequence: CDR1 LNHDA, CDR2 SQIVND (reference sequence). After removal of 10 bases from V and 8 bases from J, the junction contained 20 bases not matched to a gene. The CDR3 has 16 residues. The CDR3 coding sequence is TGTGCCAAAAACCGGGACAGGGTGGATATAGGCTGCGGCTACACCTTC. It translates to CAKNRDRVDIGCGYTF. Combining the CDR3 with reference TRBV19 and TRBJ1-2 gives the whole variable domain DGGITQSPKYLFRKEGQNVTLSCEQNLNHDAMYWYRQDPGQGLRLIYYSQIVNDFQKGDIAEGYSVSREKKESFPLTVTSAQKNPTAFYLCAKNRDRVDIGCGYTFGSGTRLTVV.

This clone was observed a single time. The chain joins TRBV6-5 to TRBJ2-2; 8 bases map to TRBD1. The junction had 8 bases not matched to a gene; V was cut back by 9 bases and J by 5 bases. Looked up from germline, CDR1 is MNHEY and CDR2 is SVGAGI. The CDR3 totals 14 residues. CDR3 DNA sequence: TGTGCCAGTACGACAGGGGTTGATACCGGGGAGCTGTTTTTT. Residues: CASTTGVDTGELFF.

The genes are TRBV2 and TRBJ1-1; D is perhaps TRBD1 (5 bases). Germline values: CDR1 SNHLY, CDR2 FYNNEI. The V gene lost 6 bases and the J gene lost 4 bases, with 15 bases spanning the gap. The CDR3 is made up of 14 amino acids. The CDR3 region is CASRNYGGPTEAFF. The CDR3 DNA sequence: TGTGCCAGCAGAAACTACGGGGGACCCACTGAAGCTTTCTTT.

The chain recombines TRBV9 with TRBJ2-7, with 7 bases aligning to TRBD1. This CDR3 spans 15 amino acids. Germline CDR1 is SGDLS and CDR2 is YYNGEE. The ends lost 3 bases at V and 2 bases at J; junction bases unmatched: 8. CDR3 amino acids: CASSARGQVPYEQYF. CDR3 nucleotides: TGTGCCAGCAGCGCCCGCGGACAGGTCCCCTACGAGCAGTACTTC.

This chain links TRBV11-3 with TRBJ1-2, with 7 bases identical to TRBD1. CDR1 and CDR2 (germline): SGHNT, YENEEA. The CDR3 covers 15 residues. Trimming removed 5 bases from V and 4 bases from J; junction bases left unmatched: 10. The chain's CDR3 is CASSTGTALRYGYTF. CDR3 in DNA: TGTGCCAGCAGCACAGGGACAGCCCTCCGCTATGGCTACACCTTC.

The chain links TRBV6-1 to TRBJ2-3; 10 nucleotides agree with TRBD2. The V gene's germline CDR1 is MNHNS and CDR2 SASEGT. V shed 2 bases and J 6 bases; nucleotides not matched to a gene: 2. The CDR3 totals 14 residues. The CDR3 loop is CASSELAGVDTQYF. The CDR3 coding sequence is TGTGCCAGCAGTGAACTAGCGGGAGTGGATACGCAGTATTTT.

The chain recombines TRBV5-6 with TRBJ2-1; 8 positions agree with TRBD1. This CDR3 is built from 14 residues. The germline V gene has CDR1 SGHDT and CDR2 YYEEEE. V trimming: 4 bases; J trimming: 9 bases; junction bases outside the gene matches: 9. The CDR3 region is CASSLGQGEGEQFF. The CDR3 DNA is TGTGCCAGCAGCCTCGGACAGGGTGAGGGTGAGCAGTTCTTC. Drawing the rest from reference TRBV5-6 and TRBJ2-1, the complete variable domain is DAGVTQSPTHLIKTRGQQVTLRCSPKSGHDTVSWYQQALGQGPQFIFQYYEEEERQRGNFPDRFSGHQFPNYSSELNVNALLLGDSALYLCASSLGQGEGEQFFGPGTRLTVL.

This clone was detected only once. The rearrangement joins TRBV25-1 to TRBJ2-2, with D possibly matching TRBD2 (5 bases). The CDR3 length is 12 residues. The germline gives CDR1 MGHDK, CDR2 SYGVNS. The V and J ends lost 6 bases and 5 bases respectively, with 7 bases between them. The DNA for the CDR3 is TGTGCCAGCAGACGGGGAACCGGGGAGCTGTTTTTT. This encodes CASRRGTGELFF.